The 8 T cell receptor beta chains below were found in one sample sequenced in a study of human T cells and chemical hapten exposure. TCRdb reprocessed the RACE reads via MiXCR and lists one record per CDR3 protein. Among 180,000 or so distinct CDR3 sequences listed, more than 14% were seen once. Sample time point: patch test 1, 2 weeks after DPC sensitization. Treatment defined: therapeutic diphenylcyclopropenone sensitization with weekly scalp DPC. This sample comprised whole blood, obtained in connection with sensitization to the hapten diphenylcyclopropenone (DPC). These receptors were collected from a woman in her thirties with alopecia areata. Some clones in this sample may be carry-over from other donors' samples.

This clonotype was seen at least ten times. The chain uses TRBV7-9 and TRBJ1-1, with a tentative D call TRBD1 (6 bases). Germline assignment: CDR1 SEHNR and CDR2 FQNEAQ (reference sequence). This CDR3 is 13 amino acids long. V was shortened by 0 bases and J by 4 bases, with 6 bases between the two germline ends. The CDR3: CASSLAGATEAFF. The CDR3 DNA reads TGTGCCAGCAGCTTAGCGGGGGCCACTGAAGCTTTCTTT.

This clonotype showed up just a few times. V and J are TRBV7-6 and TRBJ2-3; TRBD2 aligns across 7 bases. The V gene end was trimmed by 5 bases and the J gene end by 1 base; junction bases not matched to a gene: 9. Germline CDR1 SGHVS, CDR2 FNYEAQ. CDR3 length equals 16 residues. The CDR3 nucleotides are TGTGCCAGCAGCACCCTCGGAGCGGGGCGCACAGATACGCAGTATTTT. Protein product: CASSTLGAGRTDTQYF.

The rearrangement joins TRBV2 to TRBJ1-5; tentative D call: TRBD1 (6 bases). This CDR3 has 15 residues. V lost 9 bases to trimming and J lost 2 bases, with 17 bases between them. CDR1 SNHLY and CDR2 FYNNEI come from the germline V gene. CDR3 protein: CASNINRQGNQPQHF. Written as DNA, the CDR3 is TGTGCCAGTAACATTAACAGACAGGGCAATCAGCCCCAGCATTTT.

In this sample, this clonotype turned up a few times. The V and J genes are TRBV6-6 and TRBJ1-4, with D perhaps matching TRBD1 (5 bases). The length of the CDR3 is 16 residues. CDR1 is MNHNY, CDR2 SVGAGI, per germline (reference sequence). Trimming stripped 2 bases from V and 8 bases from J, with 18 bases between. CDR3 DNA: TGTGCCAGCAGTTACGGGGGGATCTCCGAATCGGAAAAACTGTTTTTT. This translates into CASSYGGISESEKLFF.

The rearrangement links TRBV13 to TRBJ2-5; D is undetermined. Germline CDR1 reads PRHDT; CDR2 reads FYEKMQ (reference sequence). The CDR3 loop spans 14 amino acids. Trimming removed 4 bases at V and 7 bases at J, with 16 bases between. The CDR3 region has the DNA TGTGCCAGCAGCTCAGAGACCTTTTCGGGGACCCAGTACTTC. It yields the protein CASSSETFSGTQYF.

V gene TRBV5-6 combines with J gene TRBJ1-2; 10 bases are a match to TRBD1. Germline-derived CDR1 and CDR2 are SGHDT and YYEEEE. V trimming: 4 bases; J trimming: 4 bases; junction bases outside the gene matches: 7. The CDR3 runs to 15 residues. Written as DNA, the CDR3 is TGTGCCAGCAGCGCCGACAGGGGGCGCGTCTATGGCTACACCTTC. Its protein product is CASSADRGRVYGYTF.

This clonotype was seen at least ten times. The V gene is TRBV29-1, the J gene TRBJ2-1; possibly TRBD2 for D (5 bases). Germline V CDR1 and CDR2: SQVTM, ANQGSEA. There are 13 residues in the CDR3. V was trimmed by 4 bases and J by 3 bases, leaving 10 bases between them. The CDR3 spells CSVATRFYNEQFF. CDR3 nucleotide sequence: TGCAGCGTTGCTACTAGGTTCTACAATGAGCAGTTCTTC.

This clonotype came up a few times. The V gene is TRBV20-1, the J gene TRBJ2-5; TRBD1 might be the D (5 bases). CDR3 length: 14 residues. The V and J ends lost 2 bases and 2 bases respectively, with 12 bases between them. Germline loops: CDR1 DFQATT, CDR2 SNEGSKA (reference sequence). The CDR3 DNA reads TGCAGTGCTAGATCGATGAGGACACAAGAGACCCAGTACTTC. It encodes CSARSMRTQETQYF.